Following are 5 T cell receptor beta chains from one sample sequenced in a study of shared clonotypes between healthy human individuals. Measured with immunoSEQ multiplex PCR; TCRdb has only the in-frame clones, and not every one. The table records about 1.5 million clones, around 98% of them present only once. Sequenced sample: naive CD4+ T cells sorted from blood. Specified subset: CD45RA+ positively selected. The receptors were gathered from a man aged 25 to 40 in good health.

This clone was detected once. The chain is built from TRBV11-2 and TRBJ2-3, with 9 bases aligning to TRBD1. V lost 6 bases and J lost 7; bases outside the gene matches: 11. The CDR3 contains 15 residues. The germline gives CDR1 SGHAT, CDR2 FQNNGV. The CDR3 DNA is TGTGCCAGCAGGCATCCGGGACAGGGAACCCATACGCAGTATTTT. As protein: CASRHPGQGTHTQYF.

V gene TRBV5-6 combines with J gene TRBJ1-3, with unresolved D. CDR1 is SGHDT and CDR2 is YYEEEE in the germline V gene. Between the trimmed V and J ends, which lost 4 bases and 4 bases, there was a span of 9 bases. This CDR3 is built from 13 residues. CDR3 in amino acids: CASSELAGNTIYF. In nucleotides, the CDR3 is TGTGCCAGCAGCGAATTAGCGGGAAACACCATATATTTT.

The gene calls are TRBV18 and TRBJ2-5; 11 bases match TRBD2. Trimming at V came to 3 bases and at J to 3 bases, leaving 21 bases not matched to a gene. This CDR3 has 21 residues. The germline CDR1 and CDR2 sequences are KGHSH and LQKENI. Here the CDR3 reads CASSPPPSRLAGREAEETQYF. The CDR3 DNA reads TGTGCCAGCTCACCTCCTCCGTCCCGACTAGCGGGAAGGGAGGCGGAAGAGACCCAGTACTTC. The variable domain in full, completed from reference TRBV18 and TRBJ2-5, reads NAGVMQNPRHLVRRRGQEARLRCSPMKGHSHVYWYRQLPEEGLKFMVYLQKENIIDESGMPKERFSAEFPKEGPSILRIQQVVRGDSAAYFCASSPPPSRLAGREAEETQYFGPGTRLLVL.

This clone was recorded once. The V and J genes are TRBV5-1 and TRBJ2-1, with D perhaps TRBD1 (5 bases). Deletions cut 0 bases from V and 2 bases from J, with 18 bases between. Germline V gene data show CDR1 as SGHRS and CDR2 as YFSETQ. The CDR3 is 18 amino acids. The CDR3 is CASSLAIEAGYTYNEQFF. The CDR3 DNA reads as TGCGCCAGCAGCTTGGCAATCGAGGCAGGGTACACCTACAATGAGCAGTTCTTC. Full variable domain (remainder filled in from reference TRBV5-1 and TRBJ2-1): KAGVTQTPRYLIKTRGQQVTLSCSPISGHRSVSWYQQTPGQGLQFLFEYFSETQRNKGNFPGRFSGRQFSNSRSEMNVSTLELGDSALYLCASSLAIEAGYTYNEQFFGPGTRLTVL.

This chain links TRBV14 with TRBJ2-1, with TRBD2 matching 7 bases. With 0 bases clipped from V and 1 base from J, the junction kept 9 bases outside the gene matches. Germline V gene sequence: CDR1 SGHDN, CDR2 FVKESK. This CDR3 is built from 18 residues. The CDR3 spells CASSQDLRAGWSYNEQFF. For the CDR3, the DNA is TGTGCCAGCAGCCAAGATCTGCGAGCGGGATGGTCCTACAATGAGCAGTTCTTC.